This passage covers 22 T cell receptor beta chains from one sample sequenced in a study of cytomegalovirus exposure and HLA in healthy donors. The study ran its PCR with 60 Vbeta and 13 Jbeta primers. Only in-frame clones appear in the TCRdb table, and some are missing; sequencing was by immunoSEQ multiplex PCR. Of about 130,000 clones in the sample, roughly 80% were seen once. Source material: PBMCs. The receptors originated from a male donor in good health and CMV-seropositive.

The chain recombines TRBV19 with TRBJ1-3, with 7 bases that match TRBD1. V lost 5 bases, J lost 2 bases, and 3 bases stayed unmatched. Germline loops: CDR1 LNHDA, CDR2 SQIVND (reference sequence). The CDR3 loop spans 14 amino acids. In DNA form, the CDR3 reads TGTGCCAGTAGTGGTACAGGGGCTGGAAACACCATATATTTT. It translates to CASSGTGAGNTIYF. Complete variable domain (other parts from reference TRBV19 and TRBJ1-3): DGGITQSPKYLFRKEGQNVTLSCEQNLNHDAMYWYRQDPGQGLRLIYYSQIVNDFQKGDIAEGYSVSREKKESFPLTVTSAQKNPTAFYLCASSGTGAGNTIYFGEGSWLTVV.

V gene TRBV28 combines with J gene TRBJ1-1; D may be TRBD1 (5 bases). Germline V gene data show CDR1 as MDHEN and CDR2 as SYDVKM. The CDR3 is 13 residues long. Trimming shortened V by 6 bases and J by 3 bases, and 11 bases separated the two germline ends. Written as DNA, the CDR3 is TGTGCCAGCAGCCCCGCAGGGCACACTGAAGCTTTCTTT. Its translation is CASSPAGHTEAFF.

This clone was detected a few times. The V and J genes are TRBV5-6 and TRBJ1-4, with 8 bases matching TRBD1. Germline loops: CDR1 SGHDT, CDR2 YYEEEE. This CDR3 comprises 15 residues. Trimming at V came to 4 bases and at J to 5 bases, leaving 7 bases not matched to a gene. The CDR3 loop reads CASSPPGQANEKLFF. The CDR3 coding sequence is TGTGCCAGCAGCCCTCCGGGACAGGCAAATGAAAAACTGTTTTTT.

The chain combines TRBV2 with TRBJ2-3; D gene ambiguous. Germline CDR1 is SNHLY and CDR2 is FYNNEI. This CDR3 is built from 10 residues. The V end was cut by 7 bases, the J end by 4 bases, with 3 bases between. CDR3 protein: CASISDTQYF. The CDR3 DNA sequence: TGTGCCAGCATCTCAGATACGCAGTATTTT. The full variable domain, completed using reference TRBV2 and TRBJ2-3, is EPEVTQTPSHQVTQMGQEVILRCVPISNHLYFYWYRQILGQKVEFLVSFYNNEISEKSEIFDDQFSVERPDGSNFTLKIRSTKLEDSAMYFCASISDTQYFGPGTRLTVL.

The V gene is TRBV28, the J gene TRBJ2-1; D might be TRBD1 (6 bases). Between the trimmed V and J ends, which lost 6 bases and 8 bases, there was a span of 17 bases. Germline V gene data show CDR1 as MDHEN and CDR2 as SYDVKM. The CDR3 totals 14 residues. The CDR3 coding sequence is TGTGCCAGCAGGGCCCGGGACACGTTGGATGAGCAGTTCTTC. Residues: CASRARDTLDEQFF.

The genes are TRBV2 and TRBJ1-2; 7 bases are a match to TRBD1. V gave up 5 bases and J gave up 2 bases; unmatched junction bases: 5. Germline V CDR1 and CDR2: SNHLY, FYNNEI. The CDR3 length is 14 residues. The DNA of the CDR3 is TGTGCCAGCAGTTACAGGGGAAGGAACTATGGCTACACCTTC. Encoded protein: CASSYRGRNYGYTF.

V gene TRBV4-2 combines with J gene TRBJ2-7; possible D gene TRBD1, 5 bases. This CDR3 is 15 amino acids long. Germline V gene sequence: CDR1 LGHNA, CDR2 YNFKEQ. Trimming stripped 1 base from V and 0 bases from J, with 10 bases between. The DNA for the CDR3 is TGTGCCAGCAGCCAAGCGGCGACAGTCTCCTACGAGCAGTACTTC. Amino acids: CASSQAATVSYEQYF.

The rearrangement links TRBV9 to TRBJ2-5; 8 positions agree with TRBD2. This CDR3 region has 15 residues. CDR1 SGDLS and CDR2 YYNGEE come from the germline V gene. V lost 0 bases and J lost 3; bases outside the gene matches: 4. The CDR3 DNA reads TGTGCCAGCAGCGTAGATGGCGGGGGGAAAGAGACCCAGTACTTC. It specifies CASSVDGGGKETQYF.

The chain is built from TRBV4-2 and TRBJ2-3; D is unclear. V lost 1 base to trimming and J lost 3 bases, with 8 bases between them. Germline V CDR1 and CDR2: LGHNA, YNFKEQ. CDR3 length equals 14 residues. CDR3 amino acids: CASSQVALTDTQYF. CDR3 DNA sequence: TGTGCCAGCAGCCAAGTGGCCTTAACAGATACGCAGTATTTT.

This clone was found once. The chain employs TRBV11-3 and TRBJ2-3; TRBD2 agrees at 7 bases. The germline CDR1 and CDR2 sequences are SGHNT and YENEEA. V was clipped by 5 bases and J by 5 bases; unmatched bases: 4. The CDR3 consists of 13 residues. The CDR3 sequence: CASSERGRDTQYF. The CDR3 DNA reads TGTGCCAGCAGCGAACGCGGGAGAGATACGCAGTATTTT.

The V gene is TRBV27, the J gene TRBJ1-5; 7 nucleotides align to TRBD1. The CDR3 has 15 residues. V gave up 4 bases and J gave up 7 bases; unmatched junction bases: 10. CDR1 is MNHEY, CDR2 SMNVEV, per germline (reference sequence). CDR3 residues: CASSSHRGAGQPQHF. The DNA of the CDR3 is TGTGCCAGCAGTTCTCACAGGGGCGCCGGGCAGCCCCAGCATTTT.

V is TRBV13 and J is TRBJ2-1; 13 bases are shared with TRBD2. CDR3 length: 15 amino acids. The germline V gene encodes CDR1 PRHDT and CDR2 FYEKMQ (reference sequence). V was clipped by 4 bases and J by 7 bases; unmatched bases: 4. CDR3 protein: CASSYGTSGKNEQFF. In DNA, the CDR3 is TGTGCCAGCAGCTATGGGACTAGCGGGAAGAATGAGCAGTTCTTC.

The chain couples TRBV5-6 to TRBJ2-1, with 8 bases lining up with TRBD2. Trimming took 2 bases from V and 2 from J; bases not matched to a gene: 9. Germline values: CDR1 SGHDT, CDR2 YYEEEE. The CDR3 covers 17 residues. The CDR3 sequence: CASSLLAGTRAYNEQFF. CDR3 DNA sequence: TGTGCCAGCAGCTTATTAGCGGGGACTCGGGCCTACAATGAGCAGTTCTTC.

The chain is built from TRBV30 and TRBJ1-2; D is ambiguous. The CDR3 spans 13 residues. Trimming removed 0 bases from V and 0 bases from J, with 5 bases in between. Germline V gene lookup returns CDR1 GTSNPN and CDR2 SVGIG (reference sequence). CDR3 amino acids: CAWSVLTNYGYTF. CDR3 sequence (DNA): TGTGCCTGGAGTGTACTTACTAACTATGGCTACACCTTC.

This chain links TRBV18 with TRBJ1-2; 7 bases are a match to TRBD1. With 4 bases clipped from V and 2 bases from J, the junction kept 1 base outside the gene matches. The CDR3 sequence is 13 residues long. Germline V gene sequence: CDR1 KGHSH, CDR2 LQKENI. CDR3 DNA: TGTGCCAGCTCACTACAGGGGAACTATGGCTACACCTTC. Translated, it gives CASSLQGNYGYTF.

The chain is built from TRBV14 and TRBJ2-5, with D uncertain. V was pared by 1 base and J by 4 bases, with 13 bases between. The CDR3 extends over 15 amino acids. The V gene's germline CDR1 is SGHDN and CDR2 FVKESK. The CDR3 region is CASSQAVGYGETQYF. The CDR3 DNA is TGTGCCAGCAGCCAAGCCGTCGGGTACGGAGAGACCCAGTACTTC.

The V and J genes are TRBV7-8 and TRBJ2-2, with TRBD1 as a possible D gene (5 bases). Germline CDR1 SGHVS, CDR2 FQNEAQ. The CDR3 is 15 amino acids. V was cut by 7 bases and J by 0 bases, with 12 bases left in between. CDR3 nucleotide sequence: TGTGCCAGCACCGAAGGGGTAGCGAACACCGGGGAGCTGTTTTTT. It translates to CASTEGVANTGELFF.

Here the CDR3 reads CASKGLVVGETQYF. The CDR3 bases are TGTGCCAGCAAAGGACTAGTGGTGGGAGAGACCCAGTACTTC. The J gene is TRBJ2-5, the V gene TRBV2; 7 bases fit TRBD2. Trimming at V came to 7 bases and at J to 4 bases, leaving 9 bases not matched to a gene. Germline V gene sequence: CDR1 SNHLY, CDR2 FYNNEI. The CDR3 contains 14 residues. Complete variable domain (other parts from reference TRBV2 and TRBJ2-5): EPEVTQTPSHQVTQMGQEVILRCVPISNHLYFYWYRQILGQKVEFLVSFYNNEISEKSEIFDDQFSVERPDGSNFTLKIRSTKLEDSAMYFCASKGLVVGETQYFGPGTRLLVL.

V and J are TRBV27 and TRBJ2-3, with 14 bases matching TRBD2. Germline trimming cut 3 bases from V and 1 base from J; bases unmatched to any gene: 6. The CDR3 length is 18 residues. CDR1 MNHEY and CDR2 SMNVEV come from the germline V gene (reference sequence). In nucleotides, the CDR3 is TGTGCCAGCAGTTTGGGACTAGCGGGAGAGTTGGGCACAGATACGCAGTATTTT. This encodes CASSLGLAGELGTDTQYF.

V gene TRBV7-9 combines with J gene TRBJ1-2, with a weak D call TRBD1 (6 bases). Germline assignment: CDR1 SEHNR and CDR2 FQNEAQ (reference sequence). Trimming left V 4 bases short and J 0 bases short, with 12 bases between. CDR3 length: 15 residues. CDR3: CASSSGTTTNYGYTF. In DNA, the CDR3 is TGTGCCAGCAGCTCCGGGACAACCACTAACTATGGCTACACCTTC.

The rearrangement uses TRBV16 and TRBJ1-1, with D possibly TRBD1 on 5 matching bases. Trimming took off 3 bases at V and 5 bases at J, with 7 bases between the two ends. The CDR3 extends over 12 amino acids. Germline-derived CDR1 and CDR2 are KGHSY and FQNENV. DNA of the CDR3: TGTGCCAGCAGCCATCAGGGTACTGAAGCTTTCTTT. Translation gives CASSHQGTEAFF.

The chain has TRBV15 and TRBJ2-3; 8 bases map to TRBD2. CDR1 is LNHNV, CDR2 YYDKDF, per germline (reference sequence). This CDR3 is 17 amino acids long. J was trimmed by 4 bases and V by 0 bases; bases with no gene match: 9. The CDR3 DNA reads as TGTGCCACCAGCAGAGACCTCAGCGGGAGTACATCAGATACGCAGTATTTT. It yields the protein CATSRDLSGSTSDTQYF. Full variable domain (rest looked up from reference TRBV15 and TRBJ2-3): DAMVIQNPRYQVTQFGKPVTLSCSQTLNHNVMYWYQQKSSQAPKLLFHYYDKDFNNEADTPDNFQSRRPNTSFCFLDIRSPGLGDTAMYLCATSRDLSGSTSDTQYFGPGTRLTVL.